One sample yielded the 23 T cell receptor beta chains listed below, sequenced in a study of human T cells and chemical hapten exposure. Time point denoted: pre-sensitization, week 0. Treatment given: therapeutic diphenylcyclopropenone sensitization with weekly scalp DPC. Each CDR3 protein is one row after TCRdb ran MiXCR on the RACE reads. This table holds 240,000 or so distinct CDR3 sequences, 7.5% to 9% found once. The sequences come from whole blood, collected in connection with sensitization to the hapten diphenylcyclopropenone (DPC). These receptors originate from a woman in her forties with alopecia areata. Some clones in this sample may be carry-over from other donors' samples.

This clonotype has more than one count but fewer than ten. This chain connects TRBV5-1 to TRBJ1-1; TRBD1 aligns across 8 bases. The germline gives CDR1 SGHRS, CDR2 YFSETQ. V was clipped by 3 bases and J by 1 base; unmatched bases: 2. This CDR3 is built from 14 residues. The CDR3: CASSSGGTNTEAFF. The CDR3 DNA reads as TGCGCCAGCAGCTCAGGGGGCACGAACACTGAAGCTTTCTTT.

The genes are TRBV3-1 and TRBJ2-7; 11 bases are shared with TRBD1. The J segment lost 2 bases and the V segment lost 3 bases, leaving 3 bases of the junction unmatched. The CDR3 is 15 residues long. From germline, CDR1 is LGHDT and CDR2 YNNKEL (reference sequence). The CDR3 protein is CASSQGTGGAYEQYF. For the CDR3, the DNA is TGTGCCAGCAGCCAGGGGACAGGGGGAGCCTACGAGCAGTACTTC.

With respect to this clonotype: This could be a read error, since a much larger clone is one nucleotide away. The CDR3 does not close with the conserved phenylalanine or tryptophan, likely indicating a read error. V and J are TRBV7-3 and TRBJ2-3; the match to TRBD2 covers 12 bases. The CDR3 length is 16 residues. From germline, CDR1 is SGHTA and CDR2 FQGTGA. Trimming took 2 bases from V and 1 from J; bases not matched to a gene: 1. CDR3 in amino acids: CASSLGLAGRTDTQYY. As DNA, the CDR3 is TGTGCCAGCAGCTTAGGACTAGCGGGACGCACAGATACGCAGTATTAT.

Only a few counts were recorded for this clonotype. V is TRBV23-1 and J is TRBJ1-5; no definite D call. TRBV23-1 is annotated as an ORF whose role is uncertain. V was pared by 0 bases and J by 4 bases, with 7 bases between. This CDR3 comprises 14 residues. In nucleotides, the CDR3 is TGCGCCAGCAGTCAATCGACCTTAAATCAGCCCCAGCATTTT. This encodes CASSQSTLNQPQHF.

This clonotype has a handful of counts. The gene calls are TRBV7-2 and TRBJ2-4; 7 nucleotides align to TRBD1. Germline V CDR1 and CDR2: SGHTA, FQGNSA. The junction had 12 bases not matched to a gene; V was cut back by 8 bases and J by 14 bases. The CDR3 contains 12 residues. The CDR3 loop reads CASARDRERKYF. CDR3 bases: TGTGCCAGCGCAAGAGACAGGGAGAGGAAGTACTTC.

This clonotype was detected only a few times. The chain is built from TRBV5-1 and TRBJ2-3, with unresolved D. The V end lost 4 bases, the J end lost 4 bases, and 7 bases lay between the germline ends. Germline lookup yields CDR1 SGHRS and CDR2 YFSETQ. The CDR3 is 12 residues long. CDR3: CASSNQADTQYF. CDR3 sequence (DNA): TGCGCCAGCAGCAACCAGGCAGATACGCAGTATTTT.

This clonotype was counted between two and nine times. This chain joins TRBV6-1 and TRBJ1-6; 7 bases align to TRBD1. Trimming cost V 6 bases and J 7 bases; bases outside gene matches: 6. CDR3 length equals 14 residues. Germline assignment: CDR1 MNHNS and CDR2 SASEGT. CDR3 in amino acids: CASRTGQRNSPLHF. CDR3 nucleotides: TGTGCCAGCAGGACGGGACAGAGAAATTCACCCCTCCACTTT.

This clonotype was seen a handful of times. The genes are TRBV4-3 and TRBJ2-7; D might be TRBD2 (6 bases). V lost 0 bases, J lost 2 bases, and 14 bases lay in between. This CDR3 has 16 amino acids. Germline V gene data show CDR1 as LGHNA and CDR2 as YSLEER. The CDR3 coding sequence is TGCGCCAGCAGCCAAGATGGCACTAGCAGAACCTACGAGCAGTACTTC. Its translation: CASSQDGTSRTYEQYF.

In regard to this clonotype: One junction end disagrees with the germline gene, perhaps due to a read error. The CDR3 here is CSARVGGTGANVPTF. The CDR3 DNA reads as TGCAGTGCTAGAGTGGGGGGTACTGGGGCCAACGTCCCGACTTTC. The chain uses TRBV20-1 and TRBJ2-6; D possibly corresponds to TRBD2 (6 bases). This CDR3 is 15 amino acids long. Germline CDR1 is DFQATT and CDR2 is SNEGSKA (reference sequence).

The V and J genes are TRBV4-1 and TRBJ2-7, with D possibly being TRBD2 (6 bases). Trimming left V 3 bases short and J 6 bases short, with 12 bases between. Germline V gene data show CDR1 as MGHRA and CDR2 as YSYEKL. The length of the CDR3 is 13 residues. The CDR3 loop reads CASSQRDDREQYF. CDR3 in DNA: TGCGCCAGCAGCCAGCGGGACGACCGCGAGCAGTACTTC.

The sample holds a few counts of this clonotype. The chain carries TRBV27 and TRBJ2-7; D remains ambiguous. Germline V gene lookup returns CDR1 MNHEY and CDR2 SMNVEV (reference sequence). The CDR3 has 13 amino acids. The V end was cut by 2 bases, the J end by 2 bases, with 7 bases between. As DNA, the CDR3 is TGTGCCAGCAGTTTAAACCCCCCCTACGAGCAGTACTTC. Amino acid sequence: CASSLNPPYEQYF.

This clonotype has more than one count but fewer than ten. The chain has TRBV28 and TRBJ2-1; 8 bases are shared with TRBD2. Germline loops: CDR1 MDHEN, CDR2 SYDVKM. Trimming removed 6 bases from V and 6 bases from J; junction bases left unmatched: 13. The CDR3 runs to 16 residues. The chain's CDR3 is CASRPRPGLGSNEQFF. The CDR3 DNA reads as TGTGCCAGCAGACCCCGACCGGGACTAGGAAGCAATGAGCAGTTCTTC.

The chain joins TRBV20-1 to TRBJ1-1; D ambiguous. The CDR3 extends over 13 amino acids. Trimming took off 1 base at V and 1 base at J, with 7 bases between the two ends. Germline CDR1 DFQATT, CDR2 SNEGSKA (reference sequence). Here the CDR3 reads CSARVRGNTEAFF. CDR3 sequence (DNA): TGCAGTGCTAGAGTTCGAGGGAACACTGAAGCTTTCTTT.

The chain joins TRBV20-1 to TRBJ2-7; either TRBD1 or TRBD2 may supply D (5 bases each). CDR3 length: 12 residues. CDR1 DFQATT and CDR2 SNEGSKA come from the germline V gene (reference sequence). The V end was cut by 7 bases, the J end by 2 bases, with 12 bases between. The CDR3 sequence is CSVRDEPYEQYF. In DNA form, the CDR3 reads TGCAGTGTCCGGGACGAGCCCTACGAGCAGTACTTC.

This clonotype was observed a handful of times. The CDR3 is CASSPRTSRETQYF. Here the CDR3 DNA reads TGTGCCAGCAGCCCGCGGACTAGTCGAGAGACCCAGTACTTC. The chain combines TRBV7-2 with TRBJ2-5, with 7 nucleotides matching TRBD2. The ends lost 5 bases at V and 4 bases at J; junction bases unmatched: 7. The CDR3 covers 14 residues. In germline, CDR1 is SGHTA, CDR2 FQGNSA.

The V gene is TRBV30, the J gene TRBJ1-5; D not certain. The germline gives CDR1 GTSNPN, CDR2 SVGIG (reference sequence). The length of the CDR3 is 12 residues. Trimming took 3 bases from V and 5 from J, leaving 8 bases between them. The CDR3 DNA is TGTGCCTGGAGAGGGAACGATCAGCCCCAGCATTTT. It encodes CAWRGNDQPQHF.

This chain connects TRBV6-2 or TRBV6-3 to TRBJ2-7; 7 bases map to TRBD1. V trimming: 7 bases; J trimming: 2 bases; junction bases outside the gene matches: 11. Germline-derived CDR1 and CDR2 are MNHEY and SVGEGT. The CDR3 contains 15 residues. The CDR3 sequence: CASTRAPDRTYEQYF. CDR3 coding DNA: TGTGCCAGCACGCGCGCCCCGGACAGGACCTACGAGCAGTACTTC.

This clonotype was counted only a few times. CDR3 sequence reads: CASSLGTSGFRVYRTDTQYF. The CDR3 DNA sequence: TGTGCCAGCAGCTTAGGGACTAGCGGGTTCCGGGTCTACCGCACAGATACGCAGTATTTT. The J gene is TRBJ2-3, the V gene TRBV7-2; 11 bases align to TRBD2. Germline V gene data show CDR1 as SGHTA and CDR2 as FQGNSA. The CDR3 consists of 20 residues. V lost 1 base to trimming and J lost 1 base; unmatched junction nucleotides: 13.

This clonotype was counted only a few times. In nucleotides, the CDR3 is TGTGCCAGCAGTTTTCATCCGCGGGACAGGGACACAGATACGCAGTATTTT. Protein: CASSFHPRDRDTDTQYF. The chain carries TRBV12-3 or TRBV12-4 and TRBJ2-3; 9 bases fit TRBD1. Germline trimming cut 3 bases from V and 2 bases from J; bases unmatched to any gene: 9. The CDR3 is made up of 17 amino acids.

The chain links TRBV7-9 to TRBJ1-1; TRBD1 matches 8 bases. The CDR3 length is 14 residues. The germline V gene encodes CDR1 SEHNR and CDR2 FQNEAQ (reference sequence). Losses at the gene ends were 3 bases for V and 6 bases for J; bases not matched to a gene: 6. The CDR3 DNA reads TGTGCCAGCAGCTTCGAACAGGGGGAGCCTGAAGCTTTCTTT. As protein: CASSFEQGEPEAFF.

This clonotype was recorded many times. This chain connects TRBV6-5 to TRBJ1-6; the D is unclear. The CDR3 covers 16 residues. Germline loops: CDR1 MNHEY, CDR2 SVGAGI. Trimming pared 2 bases from V and 10 bases from J, leaving 18 bases between. CDR3 sequence (DNA): TGTGCCAGCAGTTACCGGGTTGCGGGGTCGGGGTCACCCCTCCACTTT. Protein: CASSYRVAGSGSPLHF.

V is TRBV7-3 and J is TRBJ2-1; TRBD2 aligns across 14 bases. This CDR3 spans 19 amino acids. Germline V gene data show CDR1 as SGHTA and CDR2 as FQGTGA. The junction had 15 bases not matched to a gene; V was cut back by 4 bases and J by 7 bases. The CDR3: CASSSGSTGTSGRRNEQFF. Written as DNA, the CDR3 is TGTGCCAGCAGCTCCGGATCCACCGGGACTAGCGGGAGACGGAATGAGCAGTTCTTC.

The V call is TRBV7-9, the J call TRBJ1-1; D gene uncertain. Looked up from germline, CDR1 is SEHNR and CDR2 is FQNEAQ (reference sequence). Trimming removed 5 bases at V and 7 bases at J, with 14 bases between. CDR3 length: 13 residues. This chain's CDR3 is CASSPPWRVEAFF. The CDR3 DNA reads as TGTGCCAGCAGCCCACCTTGGAGGGTTGAAGCTTTCTTT.